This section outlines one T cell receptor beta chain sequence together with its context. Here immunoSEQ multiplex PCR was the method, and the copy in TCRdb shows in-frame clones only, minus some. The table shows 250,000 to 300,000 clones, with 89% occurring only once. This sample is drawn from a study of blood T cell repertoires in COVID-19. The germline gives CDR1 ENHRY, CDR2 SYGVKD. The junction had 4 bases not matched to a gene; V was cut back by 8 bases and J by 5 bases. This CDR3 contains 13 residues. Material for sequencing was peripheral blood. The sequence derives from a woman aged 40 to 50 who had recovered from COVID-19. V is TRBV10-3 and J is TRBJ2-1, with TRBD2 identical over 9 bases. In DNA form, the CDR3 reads TGTGCCATCGCGTCTAGCGGGGACAATGAGCAGTTCTTC. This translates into CAIASSGDNEQFF.